This T cell receptor beta chain was observed in a study of cytomegalovirus exposure and HLA in healthy donors. Study findings and constraints: Several of the most significant clusters were apparently associated with common viral pathogens in a later analysis.

The CDR3 is 14 amino acids. From germline, CDR1 is MNHNS and CDR2 SASEGT. The V end was cut by 4 bases, the J end by 3 bases, with 9 bases between. A word on this clone: The antigen is undetermined.

The primer mix had 60 Vbeta and 13 Jbeta primers. How the authors handled the data: Later analysis identified 80 million to 90 million unique TCR beta chains, 9 million to 12 million shared. The method was immunoSEQ multiplex PCR; TCRdb's version includes in-frame clones alone and lacks a portion of them. The V and J calls and the clone size are those of that table, but D and trimming were determined from the DNA. In the table there are under 150,000 clones, approximately 80% of which are singletons. The sequence derives from a male donor in good health and CMV-seronegative. Sequenced input: PBMCs. This sequence joins TRBV6-1 and TRBJ2-2; tentative D call: TRBD1 (6 bases). The DNA of the CDR3 is TGTGCCAGCAGTGGAAAGGGGGACACCGGGGAGCTGTTTTTT. Translated, it gives CASSGKGDTGELFF.